At least ten counts were recorded for the clone carrying this TCR beta chain. Its antigen is currently unknown. This CDR3 contains 12 residues. V gave up 10 bases and J gave up 6 bases, with 15 bases separating them. Per germline, CDR1 MNHNY and CDR2 SVGAGI (reference sequence). The sample is drawn from a study of early T cells in non-severe SARS-CoV-2 infection. As for the study in general: Whole-blood bulk RNA, unsorted, was sequenced, and chains were unpaired.

The study's findings and limits: The matching step, a VDJdb search, favored anti-spike CD8 responses and missed private and CD4 specificities.

Unique molecular identifiers were affixed to single, distinct cDNA molecules. Using its own MiXCR run on the 5' RACE reads, TCRdb lists one record per CDR3 protein. The profile shows tens of thousands of distinct CDR3 sequences, approximately 9.9% of them singletons. The TCR originated in an adult who was a healthcare worker with PCR-confirmed SARS-CoV-2 infection or an uninfected control (not recorded which). The specimen sequenced was whole blood. This chain connects TRBV6-6 to TRBJ1-2; perhaps TRBD1 as D (5 bases). The CDR3 reads CATHPGTNGYTF. Here the CDR3 DNA reads TGTGCCACCCATCCAGGGACCAATGGCTACACCTTC.